The clone carrying this T cell receptor beta chain showed up just once. Its antigen is unidentified. A read error may account for a junction end that differs from germline. Germline CDR1 reads MNHEY; CDR2 reads SVGAGI. The CDR3 runs 14 residues. Full-length variable regions came from constant-region reverse primers plus semi-nested Nested Universal Primer A PCR. TCRdb re-called the 5' RACE reads with MiXCR, one entry per CDR3 protein. The sample lists 34,000 or so distinct CDR3 sequences, 25% to 30% seen once, with around 2.3% in the top ten. Cells sorted as Tregs were CD4+, CD25+ and CD127-/low. Study-level points and caveats: In terms of TCR gene usage, tumor memory CD4+ T cells clustered together with blood and lymph node memory CD4+ cells, as well as with lymph node naive CD4+ cells.

Sequencing was performed on tumor-infiltrating Tregs sorted from the breast tumor. V usage is TRBV6-5 and J usage is TRBJ1-4; unclear D gene. This receptor was taken from a female donor with breast cancer. CDR3 loop: CASSSGAANEKLLF. The CDR3 DNA reads as TGTGCCAGCAGCTCAGGCGCAGCTAATGAAAAACTGCTTTTT.